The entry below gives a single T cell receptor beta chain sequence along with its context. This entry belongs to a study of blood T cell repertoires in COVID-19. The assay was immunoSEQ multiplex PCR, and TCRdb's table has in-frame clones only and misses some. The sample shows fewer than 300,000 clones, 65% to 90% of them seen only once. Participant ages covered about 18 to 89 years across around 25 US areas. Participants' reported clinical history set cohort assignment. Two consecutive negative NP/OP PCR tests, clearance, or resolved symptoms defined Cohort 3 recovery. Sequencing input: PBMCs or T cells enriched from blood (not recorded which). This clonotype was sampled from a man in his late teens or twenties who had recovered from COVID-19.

CDR3 sequence (DNA): TGTGCCAGCAGCTCAGGGTTCAGGGAGCTGTTTTTT. It is translated as CASSSGFRELFF. This rearrangement joins TRBV5-6 to TRBJ2-2; D might be TRBD1 (5 bases). CDR3 size: 12 residues. The V gene's germline CDR1 is SGHDT and CDR2 YYEEEE. The V gene lost 3 bases and the J gene lost 9 bases, with 9 bases spanning the gap.